This section outlines one T cell receptor beta chain sequence together with its context. This clonotype has more than one count but fewer than ten. There is no known antigen for this receptor. Nothing much larger sits one base from this clone, and base qualities are not available. The protocol used for the library was 5' RACE. Sequencing used an Illumina HiSeq 2500. A second PCR of roughly 7 to 11 cycles was performed with a sample-barcoded 5' primer and a J-beta primer mix. A unique molecular identifier was introduced onto each TCR beta cDNA molecule by a template-switch 5' adaptor carrying 12 random nucleotides. Each sample yielded at least 2.5 million CDR3-containing paired-end reads. The Mint cDNA synthesis kit, primed by a TRBC-specific oligonucleotide, was used to synthesize first-strand cDNA from all RNA. All cDNA was treated with uracil-DNA glycosylase and then went through a first 18-cycle PCR with the universal primers M1SS and BC2_uni_R. The published analysis was carried out like this. For normalization, 1 million high-quality reads were randomly selected from each sample, with every read carrying a distinct molecular identifier. Reads sharing molecular identifiers were discarded rather than binned into consensus sequences. MiTCR, with a Q25 quality threshold and the strictest error-elimination algorithm, was used for CDR3 identification, clonotype clustering and error correction. A nonparametric unseen species model with Euler transformation was used to estimate lower-bound total TCR beta diversity. Starting from the raw public reads, TCRdb applied fastp trimming at Q25, assembled clones with MiXCR and retained in-frame beta chains. Rows merge per CDR3 protein into single entries with the most common DNA and genes. The V and J calls were not made by the authors but by TCRdb's processing. The sample profile shows around 1,100,000 distinct CDR3 sequences; around two fifths of them were found once. Jointly, the top ten make up around 13% of the sample.

Systemically healthy Caucasian individuals from Russia, 39 in total and aged roughly 6 to 90 years, were included as donors. Each donor gave about 9.7 milliliters of peripheral blood, drawn into EDTA-treated Vacutainer tubes. Ficoll-Paque density-gradient centrifugation was used to isolate PBMCs, with at least 6.5 million per sample. Trizol reagent was used to extract total RNA from PBMCs, with at least 6 micrograms per sample. For every donor, flow cytometry on a PBMC aliquot measured the percentage of naive CD45RAhigh/CD27high T cells. These data are taken from a study of blood T cells in healthy people across ages (dated by TCRdb to between 2014 and 2016). About the investigation overall: Template switching captured roughly one uniquely barcoded TCR beta cDNA molecule per two T cells in model experiments. The donors were divided into four age groups: young (average around 16 years), middle-aged (over 35), aged (about 60) and long-lived (around 87). To avoid experimental bias, donors of different ages were randomly spread across the sequencing lanes. Using the same blood draw, the study looked at two additional independent replicas of 1 million unique cDNA reads for two donors, one aged 18 to 30 and the other aged 80 or older. Using deep sequencing normalized with unique cDNA molecular identifiers, the study measured how TCR beta repertoire diversity changes with age.

The CDR3 covers 19 residues, taking in both the cysteine and the phenylalanine. Here the CDR3 DNA is all that survives: 57 bases in frame from base 1. Reading the germline V gene gives CDR1 MNHNS and CDR2 SASEGT. V and J are trimmed by 7 bases and 0 bases, and the gene matches miss 16 bases of the junction. What the work shows at the level of the full study, not this receptor alone: As age increased, observed TCR beta diversity per million T cells dropped in a roughly linear way, and a significant reduction was already evident by age 40. Compared with the aged group, the long-lived group had more naive CD4+ T cells, fewer expanded clones and increased TCR diversity, suggesting age selection. Observed TCR beta diversity correlated strongly with the percentage of naive T cells measured by flow cytometry. Since profiling was done on bulk unsorted PBMCs, naive and antigen-experienced compartments could not be conclusively compared. Estimates of total diversity based on one million sequenced T cells were regarded as lower bounds and as underestimates. Because the CMV infection status of the donors was unknown, age-related changes in expanded clonotypes may potentially have been confounded.

This clonotype was sampled from a man in his late teens or twenties in good health. Sequencing used blood. The V and J genes are TRBV6-1 and TRBJ2-3; 10 bases in the middle match TRBD2. The CDR3 region reads CASTPLPGLAPTSTDTQYF. The nucleotides read TGTGCCAGCACTCCCTTACCGGGACTAGCGCCGACTAGCACAGATACGCAGTATTTT.